Each of the 3 T cell receptor beta chains below was sequenced from the same sample in a study of shared T cell receptors in the human thymus. Repertoires were generated with immunoSEQ multiplex PCR, while TCRdb's copy carries only in-frame clones and drops some. Found here are 700,000 or so clones, approximately 85% of them singletons; the top ten hold over 0.008%. This sample also appeared in a second study, on human thymus T cells.

The sequenced sample was thymocytes. These receptors were taken from a girl under three years old with a congenital heart defect.

There are a few counts of this clone. The chain carries TRBV4-3 and TRBJ2-2; D may be TRBD1 (5 bases). Trimming pared 1 base from V and 1 base from J, leaving 7 bases between. The CDR3 has 15 residues. Germline CDR1 is LGHNA and CDR2 is YSLEER. CDR3 amino acids: CASSQVRENTGELFF. CDR3 DNA sequence: TGCGCCAGCAGCCAAGTCAGGGAGAACACCGGGGAGCTGTTTTTT.

V and J are TRBV25-1 and TRBJ1-2, with D unresolved. Trimming shortened V by 1 base and J by 4 bases, and 19 bases separated the two germline ends. The CDR3 runs to 17 residues. From germline, CDR1 is MGHDK and CDR2 SYGVNS. CDR3 loop: CASSESSRTPGRYGYTF. As DNA, the CDR3 is TGTGCCAGCAGTGAATCCAGCAGGACTCCCGGTCGCTATGGCTACACCTTC.

This clone occurred once. V usage is TRBV5-6 and J usage is TRBJ2-5; D is perhaps TRBD2 (5 bases). The CDR3 has 13 amino acids. The V gene lost 3 bases and the J gene lost 4 bases, with 10 bases spanning the gap. Germline CDR1 reads SGHDT; CDR2 reads YYEEEE. The CDR3 region has the DNA TGTGCCAGCAGCTCGCGTGCGGGAGAGACCCAGTACTTC. This sequence encodes CASSSRAGETQYF.